This TCR beta chain was identified during a study of T cells after yellow fever vaccination. Study as a whole: Fractions with few cells were prepared using SMART-Seq v4 Ultra Low Input.

This clonotype showed up many times. TCRdb re-called the 5' RACE reads through MiXCR, storing one row per CDR3 protein. This sample has under 400,000 distinct CDR3 sequences, with around 12% found just once. Germline values: CDR1 KGHSH, CDR2 LQKENI. The V gene lost 3 bases and the J gene lost 4 bases, with 4 bases spanning the gap. CDR3 size: 11 residues. The starting material was CD4+ T cells sorted from PBMCs, obtained 15 days after the yellow fever booster vaccination. The receptor was derived from a man aged 18-30 years who received the YFV17D yellow fever vaccine. The chain couples TRBV18 to TRBJ2-7; no reliable D call. The CDR3 sequence: CASSPGYEQYF. CDR3 nucleotide sequence: TGTGCCAGCTCACCGGGTTACGAGCAGTACTTC.